A single sample gave rise to the 10 T cell receptor beta chains below, sequenced in a study of spatial heterogeneity in lung cancer. The time point here: sample taken at primary tumor resection. Without sorting, whole RNA was sequenced from tumor, nontumor lung or frozen PBMC. TCRdb processed the 5' RACE reads anew with MiXCR; each CDR3 protein has one entry. Among tens of thousands of distinct CDR3 sequences listed, about a fifth were seen once. This specimen consisted of PBMCs, obtained at surgery. These receptors all come from a male donor with early-stage non-small cell lung cancer.

This clonotype was seen just once. The chain uses TRBV19 and TRBJ2-2, with 7 bases matching TRBD2. The CDR3 totals 14 residues. V was pared by 3 bases and J by 3 bases, with 1 base of the junction left unmatched. Germline CDR1 reads LNHDA; CDR2 reads SQIVND (reference sequence). In nucleotides, the CDR3 is TGTGCCAGTAGTATCCTAGCGGACACCGGGGAGCTGTTTTTT. This codes for CASSILADTGELFF.

This clonotype came up a few times. The rearrangement links TRBV14 to TRBJ2-5; D unclear. V was shortened by 1 base and J by 6 bases, with 9 bases between the two germline ends. Germline V gene data show CDR1 as SGHDN and CDR2 as FVKESK. The CDR3 totals 13 residues. The chain's CDR3 is CASSQGAWKTQYF. The CDR3, as DNA: TGTGCCAGCAGCCAAGGCGCGTGGAAGACCCAGTACTTC.

V is TRBV12-3 or TRBV12-4 and J is TRBJ1-6; maybe TRBD1 (6 bases). The CDR3 totals 15 residues. Trimming removed 6 bases from V and 7 bases from J, with 16 bases in between. The CDR3 DNA reads as TGTGCCAGCAGCCCTTTGGGGGGCAGGAATTCACCCCTCCACTTT. This gives the protein CASSPLGGRNSPLHF.

The V call is TRBV11-3, the J call TRBJ2-3; D possibly corresponds to TRBD1 (6 bases). The CDR3 is made up of 16 amino acids. Per the germline V gene, CDR1 is SGHNT and CDR2 is YENEEA. Between the trimmed V and J ends, which lost 5 bases and 0 bases, there was a span of 15 bases. The CDR3: CASSRLGGHSTDTQYF. The CDR3 bases are TGTGCCAGCAGCCGCCTAGGGGGACACAGCACAGATACGCAGTATTTT.

This clonotype showed up just a few times. The rearrangement uses TRBV7-8 and TRBJ2-5; D remains ambiguous. Germline values: CDR1 SGHVS, CDR2 FQNEAQ. Trimming took off 8 bases at V and 5 bases at J, with 12 bases between the two ends. The CDR3 has 12 residues. CDR3 nucleotide sequence: TGTGCCAGCGCCCGTTCATGGGAGACCCAGTACTTC. Translating it yields CASARSWETQYF.

This clonotype was counted at least ten times. The rearrangement joins TRBV7-6 to TRBJ2-1; D is undetermined. The CDR3 extends over 14 amino acids. Germline V gene lookup returns CDR1 SGHVS and CDR2 FNYEAQ. Trimming took 5 bases from V and 10 from J, leaving 18 bases between them. CDR3 in amino acids: CASSMTGPPGEQFF. Here the CDR3 DNA reads TGTGCCAGCAGCATGACCGGGCCCCCTGGGGAGCAGTTCTTC.

The chain joins TRBV12-3 or TRBV12-4 to TRBJ2-2; TRBD1 matches at 8 bases. V gave up 8 bases and J gave up 6 bases; unmatched junction bases: 11. The CDR3 loop spans 15 amino acids. CDR3 residues: CASDPGQDLSGELFF. DNA of the CDR3: TGTGCCAGCGACCCGGGACAGGACCTTTCCGGGGAGCTGTTTTTT.

The CDR3 reads CASSQGAGWSGANVLTF. In DNA, the CDR3 is TGCGCCAGCAGCCAAGGGGCAGGGTGGTCTGGGGCCAACGTCCTGACTTTC. The V call is TRBV4-1, the J call TRBJ2-6, with D maybe TRBD1 (5 bases). Per the germline V gene, CDR1 is MGHRA and CDR2 is YSYEKL. The ends were cut back, 1 base at V and 1 base at J, with 11 bases in the middle. This CDR3 comprises 17 residues.

This sequence joins TRBV11-3 and TRBJ2-5; 8 nucleotides line up with TRBD2. The CDR3 is 12 residues long. Germline V gene lookup returns CDR1 SGHNT and CDR2 YENEEA. The CDR3 loop is CGGGLVQETQYF. Here the CDR3 DNA reads TGTGGCGGGGGACTAGTGCAAGAGACCCAGTACTTC. Using reference TRBV11-3 and TRBJ2-5 for the parts outside the CDR3, the full variable domain is EAGVVQSPRYKIIEKKQPVAFWCNPISGHNTLYWYLQNLGQGPELLIRYENEEAVDDSQLPKDRFSAERLKGVDSTLKIQPAELGDSAVYLCGGGLVQETQYFGPGTRLLVL.

In this sample, this clonotype turned up many times. This chain links TRBV7-2 with TRBJ1-5; 8 bases are shared with TRBD1. This CDR3 is 16 amino acids long. Germline values: CDR1 SGHTA, CDR2 FQGNSA. Losses at the gene ends were 5 bases for V and 7 bases for J; bases not matched to a gene: 13. DNA of the CDR3: TGTGCCAGCAGCCCAAAGGGACAGGTAGGACTGCAGCCCCAGCATTTT. Translating it yields CASSPKGQVGLQPQHF.